The 20 T cell receptor beta chains in this list originate from one sample, sequenced in a study of T cells in Graves' hyperthyroidism and ophthalmopathy (dated by TCRdb to between 2019 and 2020). The library was obtained by multiplex PCR. The instrument was an Illumina HiSeq 2000. Amplification of TCR beta CDR3 regions was carried out from RNA transcripts. The TCR CDR3 was subjected to a first round of RT-PCR using the HTBI primer set and the Qiagen OneStep RT-PCR kit. Using fastp trimming at Q25 and MiXCR clonotype assembly, TCRdb reanalyzed the public sequencing data and kept in-frame beta chains. One record per CDR3 amino acid sequence lists the most common genes and DNA. The sample records around 600,000 distinct CDR3 sequences, approximately 15% of which are singletons. The leading ten clones occupy 2.5% to 4% of the sample. Input material: blood. Every receptor here comes from a woman between 40 and 50 years old with Graves' ophthalmopathy.

This clonotype has more than one count but fewer than ten. The chain combines TRBV28 with TRBJ1-1, with no clear D. The V gene's germline CDR1 is MDHEN and CDR2 SYDVKM. V lost 3 bases to trimming and J lost 1 base, with 12 bases between them. The CDR3 has 15 residues. The CDR3 loop reads CASSFIYLGNTEAFF. The CDR3 DNA is TGTGCCAGCAGTTTTATATATTTAGGGAACACTGAAGCTTTCTTT.

This clonotype showed up many times. J is TRBJ2-1 and V is TRBV20-1; D is possibly TRBD1 or TRBD2 (5 bases each). The CDR3 spans 15 residues. In germline, CDR1 is DFQATT, CDR2 SNEGSKA (reference sequence). Trimming left V 0 bases short and J 4 bases short, with 13 bases between. In DNA, the CDR3 is TGCAGTGCTAGAGAGGACGGGGCCCCTTACAATGAGCAGTTCTTC. This gives the protein CSAREDGAPYNEQFF.

The rearrangement uses TRBV6-8 and TRBJ2-5, with TRBD2 matching over 10 bases. The ends lost 8 bases at V and 2 bases at J; junction bases unmatched: 8. In germline, CDR1 is MNHGY, CDR2 SAAAGT. This CDR3 has 15 amino acids. The CDR3 sequence: CASRSSGGVQETQYF. In DNA form, the CDR3 reads TGTGCCAGCCGTTCCAGCGGGGGGGTACAAGAGACCCAGTACTTC.

This clonotype was observed many times. The chain couples TRBV28 to TRBJ1-2; D not certain. Germline V CDR1 and CDR2: MDHEN, SYDVKM. The CDR3 contains 14 residues. The V gene lost 4 bases and the J gene lost 8 bases, with 17 bases spanning the gap. CDR3 region: CASSSIIERGGYTF. In DNA form, the CDR3 reads TGTGCCAGCAGTTCAATAATTGAGCGCGGAGGCTACACCTTC.

The chain couples TRBV11-3 to TRBJ2-1; no reliable D call. From germline, CDR1 is SGHNT and CDR2 YENEEA. The CDR3 extends over 14 amino acids. The V gene lost 5 bases and the J gene lost 9 bases, with 17 bases spanning the gap. CDR3: CASSPNNWEGEQFF. The CDR3 DNA reads TGTGCCAGCAGCCCCAATAACTGGGAAGGTGAGCAGTTCTTC.

V gene TRBV18 combines with J gene TRBJ2-7; 7 nucleotides line up with TRBD1. The CDR3 spans 15 residues. The V segment lost 5 bases and the J segment 2 bases; nucleotides outside the gene matches: 9. Looked up from germline, CDR1 is KGHSH and CDR2 is LQKENI. The CDR3 DNA is TGTGCCAGCTCAACAACCGGGACAGATACCTACGAGCAGTACTTC. Protein: CASSTTGTDTYEQYF.

The chain joins TRBV2 to TRBJ2-7, with 8 bases identical to TRBD1. V lost 8 bases to trimming and J lost 0 bases; unmatched junction nucleotides: 6. Germline values: CDR1 SNHLY, CDR2 FYNNEI. This CDR3 comprises 14 residues. Here the CDR3 reads CASLRTGTSYEQYF. CDR3 sequence (DNA): TGTGCCAGCCTCCGGACAGGGACCTCCTACGAGCAGTACTTC.

This clonotype was seen ten or more times. The J gene is TRBJ2-3, the V gene TRBV24-1, with a tentative D call TRBD2 (7 bases). This CDR3 contains 17 residues. Trimming removed 10 bases at V and 5 bases at J, with 27 bases between. The germline CDR1 and CDR2 sequences are KGHDR and SFDVKD. The CDR3 reads CATGGGTAGPNGDTQYF. CDR3 nucleotides: TGTGCCACGGGAGGGGGTACGGCGGGACCCAATGGAGATACGCAGTATTTT.

This clonotype was seen repeatedly, ten times or more. The chain links TRBV11-2 to TRBJ2-7, with TRBD1 identical over 10 bases. The germline CDR1 and CDR2 sequences are SGHAT and FQNNGV. This CDR3 is built from 15 residues. V dropped 5 bases and J dropped 3; count of bases not matched to a gene: 7. The CDR3 here is CASSLWTGGGYEQYF. In nucleotides, the CDR3 is TGTGCCAGCAGCCTATGGACAGGGGGTGGCTACGAGCAGTACTTC.

This clonotype has a handful of counts. This sequence may be a read error, since a much larger clone differs from it by one base. The J gene is TRBJ1-1, the V gene TRBV20-1, with D perhaps TRBD1 (6 bases). Germline V gene sequence: CDR1 DFQATT, CDR2 SNEGSKA (reference sequence). The CDR3 runs 15 residues. The V end lost 5 bases, the J end lost 3 bases, and 19 bases lay between the germline ends. Written as DNA, the CDR3 is TGCAGTGCTCCAAGTCGGGGGCGCTTGGACACTGAAGCTTTCTTT. Translating it yields CSAPSRGRLDTEAFF.

This clonotype has just a few counts. The genes are TRBV6-1 and TRBJ1-5; D might be TRBD1 (5 bases). Trimming left V 0 bases short and J 6 bases short, with 12 bases between. This CDR3 contains 15 residues. Germline V gene lookup returns CDR1 MNHNS and CDR2 SASEGT. This CDR3 reads CASSEALGAPQPQHF. CDR3 DNA sequence: TGTGCCAGCAGTGAAGCGCTTGGGGCGCCTCAGCCCCAGCATTTT.

The genes are TRBV6-1 and TRBJ1-1, with D hard to call. The V and J ends lost 0 bases and 10 bases respectively, with 15 bases between them. This CDR3 region has 14 residues. The germline V gene has CDR1 MNHNS and CDR2 SASEGT. The CDR3: CASSEALRLFRAFF. As DNA, the CDR3 is TGTGCCAGCAGTGAAGCGCTTCGGTTATTCCGAGCTTTCTTT.

As to this clonotype: This may be a read error, as it is one base from a much larger clone. This rearrangement joins TRBV20-1 to TRBJ2-5, with TRBD2 matching over 10 bases. Losses at the gene ends were 8 bases for V and 3 bases for J; bases not matched to a gene: 3. Germline V lookup: CDR1 DFQATT, CDR2 SNEGSKA (reference sequence). CDR3 length: 12 amino acids. The DNA of the CDR3 is TGCAGTTCCGGACTAGCGGAAGAGACCCAGTACTTC. Its translation is CSSGLAEETQYF.

Many counts were recorded for this clonotype. The chain uses TRBV3-1 and TRBJ1-2; D is uncertain. CDR1 and CDR2 (germline): LGHDT, YNNKEL (reference sequence). V lost 1 base to trimming and J lost 5 bases, with 5 bases between them. The CDR3 length is 12 residues. CDR3 in amino acids: CASSQGIYGYTF. The CDR3 nucleotides read TGTGCCAGCAGCCAAGGGATTTATGGCTACACCTTC.

This clonotype was seen ten or more times. This chain uses TRBV18 with TRBJ1-2; 8 bases agree with TRBD1. V was clipped by 0 bases and J by 7 bases; unmatched bases: 4. CDR3 length: 14 residues. Germline CDR1 and CDR2: KGHSH and LQKENI. DNA for the CDR3: TGTGCCAGCTCACCACCGGTCACAGGGGGTGGCTACACCTTC. Translating gives CASSPPVTGGGYTF. The variable domain in full, with the rest retrieved from reference TRBV18 and TRBJ1-2, is NAGVMQNPRHLVRRRGQEARLRCSPMKGHSHVYWYRQLPEEGLKFMVYLQKENIIDESGMPKERFSAEFPKEGPSILRIQQVVRGDSAAYFCASSPPVTGGGYTFGSGTRLTVV.

The rearrangement links TRBV3-1 to TRBJ2-3; 12 bases agree with TRBD2. Per the germline V gene, CDR1 is LGHDT and CDR2 is YNNKEL (reference sequence). Trimming at V came to 0 bases and at J to 0 bases, leaving 13 bases not matched to a gene. The CDR3 is 21 amino acids. The CDR3 DNA is TGTGCCAGCAGCCAAGACCACTGGACTAGCGGGGAACCCCTAAGCACAGATACGCAGTATTTT. Translation: CASSQDHWTSGEPLSTDTQYF.

The chain carries TRBV13 and TRBJ2-1, with no clear D. In germline, CDR1 is PRHDT, CDR2 FYEKMQ (reference sequence). This CDR3 is built from 15 residues. V was pared by 1 base and J by 5 bases, with 12 bases between. CDR3 coding DNA: TGTGCCAGCAGCTTAGACTCTTTACAGAACAATGAGCAGTTCTTC. It yields the protein CASSLDSLQNNEQFF.

In this sample, this clonotype turned up many times. This chain joins TRBV2 and TRBJ2-7; 9 bases line up with TRBD2. The V and J ends lost 5 bases and 0 bases, in that order; junction bases with no gene match: 5. The CDR3 runs to 15 residues. Germline V gene lookup returns CDR1 SNHLY and CDR2 FYNNEI. CDR3 protein: CASSRSGSRSYEQYF. CDR3 coding DNA: TGTGCCAGCAGTCGTAGCGGGAGCCGCTCCTACGAGCAGTACTTC.

Concerning this clonotype: A read error is likely, as this CDR3 ends without the conserved phenylalanine or tryptophan. This rearrangement joins TRBV9 to TRBJ1-3; possible D gene TRBD1, 5 bases. Trimming took off 3 bases at V and 2 bases at J, with 15 bases between the two ends. Germline CDR1 is SGDLS and CDR2 is YYNGEE. CDR3 length equals 16 residues. As DNA, the CDR3 is TGTGCCAGCAGCGGGACCTCGGGGGTGACTGGAAACACCATATATCTT. Its protein is CASSGTSGVTGNTIYL.

This clonotype was counted at least ten times. The chain carries TRBV29-1 and TRBJ2-5, with TRBD2 matching over 9 bases. Germline V gene sequence: CDR1 SQVTM, CDR2 ANQGSEA. The V and J ends lost 3 bases and 5 bases, in that order; junction bases with no gene match: 4. This CDR3 has 13 residues. CDR3 sequence reads: CSVDEAGGETQYF. The DNA of the CDR3 is TGCAGCGTTGACGAGGCGGGAGGGGAGACCCAGTACTTC.